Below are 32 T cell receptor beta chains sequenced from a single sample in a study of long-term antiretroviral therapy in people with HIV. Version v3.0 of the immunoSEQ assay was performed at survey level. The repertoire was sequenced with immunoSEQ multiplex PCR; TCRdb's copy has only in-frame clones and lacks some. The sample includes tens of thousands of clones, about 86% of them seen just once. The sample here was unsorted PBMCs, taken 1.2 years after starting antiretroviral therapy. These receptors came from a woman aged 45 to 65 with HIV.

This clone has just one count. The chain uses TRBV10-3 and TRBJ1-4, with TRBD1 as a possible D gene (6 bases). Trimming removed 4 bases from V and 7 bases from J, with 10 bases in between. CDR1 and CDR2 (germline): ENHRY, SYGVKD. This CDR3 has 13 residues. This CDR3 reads CAISAGEGEKLFF. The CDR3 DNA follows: TGTGCCATCAGTGCAGGGGAAGGTGAAAAACTGTTTTTT.

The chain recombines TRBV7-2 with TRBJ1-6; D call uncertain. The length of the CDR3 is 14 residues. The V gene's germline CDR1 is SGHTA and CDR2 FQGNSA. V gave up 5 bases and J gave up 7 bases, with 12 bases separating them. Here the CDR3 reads CASSPAGRNSPLHF. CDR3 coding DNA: TGTGCCAGCAGCCCCGCGGGGAGGAATTCACCCCTCCACTTT.

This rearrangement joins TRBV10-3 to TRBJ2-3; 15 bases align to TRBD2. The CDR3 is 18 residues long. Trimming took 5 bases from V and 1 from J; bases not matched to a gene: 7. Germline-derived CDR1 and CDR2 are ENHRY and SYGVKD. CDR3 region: CAISPGLAGGRRTDTQYF. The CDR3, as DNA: TGTGCCATCAGTCCCGGACTAGCGGGGGGGCGGCGCACAGATACGCAGTATTTT.

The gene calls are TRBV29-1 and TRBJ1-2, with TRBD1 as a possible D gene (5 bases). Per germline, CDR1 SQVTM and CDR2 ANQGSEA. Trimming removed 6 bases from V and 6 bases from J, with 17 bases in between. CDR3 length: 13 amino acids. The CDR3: CSVLRGVRNGYTF. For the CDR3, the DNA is TGCAGCGTCCTGCGGGGGGTTCGGAATGGCTACACCTTC.

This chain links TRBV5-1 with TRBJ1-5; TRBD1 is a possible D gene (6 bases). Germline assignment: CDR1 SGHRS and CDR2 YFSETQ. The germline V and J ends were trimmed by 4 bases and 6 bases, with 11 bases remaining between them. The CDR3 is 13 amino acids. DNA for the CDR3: TGCGCCAGCAGCCTCGGACAGAGTCAGCCCCAGCATTTT. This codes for CASSLGQSQPQHF.

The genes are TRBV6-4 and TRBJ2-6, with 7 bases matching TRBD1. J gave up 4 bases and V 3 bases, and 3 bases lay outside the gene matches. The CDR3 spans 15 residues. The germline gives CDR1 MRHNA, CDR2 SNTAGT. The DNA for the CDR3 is TGTGCCAGCAGTGAACAGGGGCCCGGGGCCAACGTCCTGACTTTC. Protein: CASSEQGPGANVLTF.

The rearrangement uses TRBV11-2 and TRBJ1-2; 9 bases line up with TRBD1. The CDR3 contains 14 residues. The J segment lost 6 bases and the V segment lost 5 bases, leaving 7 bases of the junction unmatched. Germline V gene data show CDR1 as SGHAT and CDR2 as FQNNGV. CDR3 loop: CASSHKTGGNGYTF. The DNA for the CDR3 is TGTGCCAGCAGCCATAAAACAGGGGGCAATGGCTACACCTTC.

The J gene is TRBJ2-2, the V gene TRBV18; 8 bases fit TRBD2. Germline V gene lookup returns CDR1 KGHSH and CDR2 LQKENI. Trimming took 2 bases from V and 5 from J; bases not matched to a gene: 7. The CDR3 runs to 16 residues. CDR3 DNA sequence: TGTGCCAGCTCACCATTACCACGCGGGGGGACCGGGGAGCTGTTTTTT. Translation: CASSPLPRGGTGELFF.

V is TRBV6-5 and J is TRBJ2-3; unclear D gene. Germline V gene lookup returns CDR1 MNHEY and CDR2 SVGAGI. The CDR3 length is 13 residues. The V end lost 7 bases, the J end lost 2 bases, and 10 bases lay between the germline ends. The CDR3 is CASKKTTTDTQYF. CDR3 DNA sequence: TGTGCCAGCAAGAAAACTACCACAGATACGCAGTATTTT.

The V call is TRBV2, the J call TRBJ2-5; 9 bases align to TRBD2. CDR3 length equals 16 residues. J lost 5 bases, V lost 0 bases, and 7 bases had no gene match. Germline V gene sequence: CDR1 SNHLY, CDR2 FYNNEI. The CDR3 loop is CASSEALAGTSETQYF. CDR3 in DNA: TGTGCCAGCAGTGAAGCGCTAGCGGGGACTTCGGAGACCCAGTACTTC. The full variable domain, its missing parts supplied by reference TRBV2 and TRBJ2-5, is EPEVTQTPSHQVTQMGQEVILRCVPISNHLYFYWYRQILGQKVEFLVSFYNNEISEKSEIFDDQFSVERPDGSNFTLKIRSTKLEDSAMYFCASSEALAGTSETQYFGPGTRLLVL.

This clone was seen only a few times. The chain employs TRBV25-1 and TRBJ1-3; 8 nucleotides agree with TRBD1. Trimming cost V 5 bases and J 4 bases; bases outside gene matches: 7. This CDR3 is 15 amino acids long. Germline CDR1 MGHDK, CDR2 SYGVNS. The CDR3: CASSRTGGSGNTIYF. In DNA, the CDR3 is TGTGCCAGCAGTAGAACAGGGGGGTCGGGAAACACCATATATTTT.

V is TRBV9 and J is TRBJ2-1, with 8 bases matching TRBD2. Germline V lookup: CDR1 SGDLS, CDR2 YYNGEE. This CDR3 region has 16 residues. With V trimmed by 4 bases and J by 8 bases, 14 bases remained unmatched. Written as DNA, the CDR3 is TGTGCCAGCAGCCCCCGCGGGGGGCTCGCAGTCCATGAGCAGTTCTTC. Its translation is CASSPRGGLAVHEQFF.

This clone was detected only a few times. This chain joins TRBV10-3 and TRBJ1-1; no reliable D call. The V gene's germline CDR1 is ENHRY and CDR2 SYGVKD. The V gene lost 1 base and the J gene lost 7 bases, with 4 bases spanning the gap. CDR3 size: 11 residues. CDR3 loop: CAISELSEAFF. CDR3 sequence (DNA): TGTGCCATCAGTGAGTTGAGTGAAGCTTTCTTT.

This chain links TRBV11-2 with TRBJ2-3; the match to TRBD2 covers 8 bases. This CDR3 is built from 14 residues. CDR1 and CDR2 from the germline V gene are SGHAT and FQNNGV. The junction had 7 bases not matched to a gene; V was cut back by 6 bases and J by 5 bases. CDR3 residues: CASSPLAGGDTQYF. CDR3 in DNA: TGTGCCAGCAGTCCACTGGCGGGGGGAGATACGCAGTATTTT. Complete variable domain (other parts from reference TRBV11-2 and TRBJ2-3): EAGVAQSPRYKIIEKRQSVAFWCNPISGHATLYWYQQILGQGPKLLIQFQNNGVVDDSQLPKDRFSAERLKGVDSTLKIQPAKLEDSAVYLCASSPLAGGDTQYFGPGTRLTVL.

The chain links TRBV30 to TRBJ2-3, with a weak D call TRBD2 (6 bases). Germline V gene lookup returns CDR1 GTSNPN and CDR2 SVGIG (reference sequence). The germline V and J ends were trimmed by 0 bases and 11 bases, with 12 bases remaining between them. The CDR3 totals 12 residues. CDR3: CAWSVGWGGQYF. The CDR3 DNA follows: TGTGCCTGGAGTGTCGGGTGGGGAGGGCAGTATTTT.

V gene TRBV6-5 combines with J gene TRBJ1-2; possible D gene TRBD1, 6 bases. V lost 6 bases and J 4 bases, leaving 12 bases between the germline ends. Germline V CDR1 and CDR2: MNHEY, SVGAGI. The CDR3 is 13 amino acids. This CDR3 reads CASSPRGAYGYTF. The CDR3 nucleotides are TGTGCCAGCAGCCCCAGGGGAGCCTATGGCTACACCTTC.

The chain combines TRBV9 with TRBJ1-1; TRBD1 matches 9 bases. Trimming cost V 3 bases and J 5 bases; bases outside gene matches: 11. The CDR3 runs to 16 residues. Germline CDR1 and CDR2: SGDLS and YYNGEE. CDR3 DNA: TGTGCCAGCAGCGCAGACCGACAGGGGGTGAGAACTGAAGCTTTCTTT. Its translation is CASSADRQGVRTEAFF.

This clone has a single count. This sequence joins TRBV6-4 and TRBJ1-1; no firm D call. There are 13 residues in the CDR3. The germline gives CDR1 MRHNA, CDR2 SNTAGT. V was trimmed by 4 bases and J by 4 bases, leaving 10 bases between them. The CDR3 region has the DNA TGTGCCAGCAGTGTCGATTCAAGCACTGAAGCTTTCTTT. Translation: CASSVDSSTEAFF.

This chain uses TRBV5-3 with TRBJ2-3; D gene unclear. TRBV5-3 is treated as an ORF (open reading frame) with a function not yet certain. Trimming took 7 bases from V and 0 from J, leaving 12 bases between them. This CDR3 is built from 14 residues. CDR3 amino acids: CARVTAESTDTQYF. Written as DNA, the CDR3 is TGTGCCAGAGTTACTGCAGAGAGCACAGATACGCAGTATTTT.

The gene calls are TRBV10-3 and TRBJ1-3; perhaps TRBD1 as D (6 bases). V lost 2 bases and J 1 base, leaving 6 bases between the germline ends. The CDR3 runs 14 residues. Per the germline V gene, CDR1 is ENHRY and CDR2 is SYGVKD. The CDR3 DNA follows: TGTGCCATCAGTGAGGGGACATCTGGAAACACCATATATTTT. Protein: CAISEGTSGNTIYF.

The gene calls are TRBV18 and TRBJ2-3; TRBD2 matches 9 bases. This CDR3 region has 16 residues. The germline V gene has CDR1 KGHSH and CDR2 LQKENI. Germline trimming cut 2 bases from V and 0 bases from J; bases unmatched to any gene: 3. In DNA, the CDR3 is TGTGCCAGCTCACCATTCCTAGCGGGGAGCACAGATACGCAGTATTTT. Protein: CASSPFLAGSTDTQYF.

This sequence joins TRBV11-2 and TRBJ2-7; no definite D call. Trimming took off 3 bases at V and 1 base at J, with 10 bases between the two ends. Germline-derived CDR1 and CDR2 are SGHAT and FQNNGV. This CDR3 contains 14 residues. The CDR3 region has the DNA TGTGCCAGCAGCTTCTACCAAGGGTCCTACGAGCAGTACTTC. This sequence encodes CASSFYQGSYEQYF.

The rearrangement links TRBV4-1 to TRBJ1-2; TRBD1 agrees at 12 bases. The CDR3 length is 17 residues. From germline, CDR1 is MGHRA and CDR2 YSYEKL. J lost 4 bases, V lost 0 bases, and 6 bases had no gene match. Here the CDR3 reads CASSQEPGQGAVYGYTF. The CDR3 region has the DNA TGCGCCAGCAGCCAAGAACCGGGACAGGGGGCGGTCTATGGCTACACCTTC.

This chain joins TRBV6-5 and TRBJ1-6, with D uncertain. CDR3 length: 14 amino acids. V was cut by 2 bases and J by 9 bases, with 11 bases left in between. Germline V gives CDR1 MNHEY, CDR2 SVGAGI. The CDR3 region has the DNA TGTGCCAGCAGTTACGACACCCGGGTTTCACCCCTCCACTTT. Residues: CASSYDTRVSPLHF.

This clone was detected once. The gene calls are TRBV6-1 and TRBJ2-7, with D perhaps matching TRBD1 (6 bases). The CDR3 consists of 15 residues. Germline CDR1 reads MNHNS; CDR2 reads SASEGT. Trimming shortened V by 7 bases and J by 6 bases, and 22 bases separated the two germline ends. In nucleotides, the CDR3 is TGTGCCAGCACCCCTAAGACGGCAGGGGAGAGCGAGCAGTACTTC. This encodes CASTPKTAGESEQYF.

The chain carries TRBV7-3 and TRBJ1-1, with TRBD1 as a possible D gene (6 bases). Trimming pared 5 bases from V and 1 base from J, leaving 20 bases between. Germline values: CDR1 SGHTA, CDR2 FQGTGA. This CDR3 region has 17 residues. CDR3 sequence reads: CASSPSFRGARNTEAFF. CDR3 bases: TGTGCCAGCAGCCCATCCTTCCGGGGGGCGAGGAACACTGAAGCTTTCTTT.

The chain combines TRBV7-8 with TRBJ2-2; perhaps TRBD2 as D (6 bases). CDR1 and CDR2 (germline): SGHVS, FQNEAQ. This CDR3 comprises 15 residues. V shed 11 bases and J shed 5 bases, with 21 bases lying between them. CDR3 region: CACRAGRGRTGELFF. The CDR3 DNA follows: TGTGCCTGCCGGGCGGGGCGGGGTCGGACCGGGGAGCTGTTTTTT. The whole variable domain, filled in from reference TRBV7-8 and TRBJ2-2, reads GAGVSQSPRYKVAKRGQDVALRCDPISGHVSLFWYQQALGQGPEFLTYFQNEAQLDKSGLPSDRFFAERPEGSVSTLKIQRTQQEDSAVYLCACRAGRGRTGELFFGEGSRLTVL.

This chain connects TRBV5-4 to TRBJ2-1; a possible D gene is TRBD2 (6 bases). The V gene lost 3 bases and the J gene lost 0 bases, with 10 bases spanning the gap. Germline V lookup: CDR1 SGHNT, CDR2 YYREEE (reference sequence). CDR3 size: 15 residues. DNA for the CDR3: TGTGCCAGCAGCTACCCGGGGGTCTCCTACAATGAGCAGTTCTTC. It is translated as CASSYPGVSYNEQFF.

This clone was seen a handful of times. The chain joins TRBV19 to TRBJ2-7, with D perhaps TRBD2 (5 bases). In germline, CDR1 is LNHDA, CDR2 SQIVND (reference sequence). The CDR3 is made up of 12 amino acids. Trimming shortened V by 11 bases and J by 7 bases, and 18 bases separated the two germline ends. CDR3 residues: CAARTGTGEQYF. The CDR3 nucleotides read TGTGCCGCCCGTACTGGAACGGGGGAGCAGTACTTC.

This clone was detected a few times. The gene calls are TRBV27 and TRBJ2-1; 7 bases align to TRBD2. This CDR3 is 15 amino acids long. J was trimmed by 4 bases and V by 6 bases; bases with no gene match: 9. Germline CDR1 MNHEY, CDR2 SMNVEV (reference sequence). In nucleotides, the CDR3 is TGTGCCAGCAGCCCAAGCGGGGAGTTATACAATGAGCAGTTCTTC. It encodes CASSPSGELYNEQFF.

The CDR3 is CASSVGEGRVGEAFF. The CDR3 DNA reads as TGTGCCAGCAGCGTAGGGGAGGGGAGGGTCGGAGAAGCTTTCTTT. J is TRBJ1-1 and V is TRBV9; maybe TRBD1 (5 bases). V was trimmed by 0 bases and J by 8 bases, leaving 17 bases between them. The germline CDR1 and CDR2 sequences are SGDLS and YYNGEE. This CDR3 has 15 amino acids.

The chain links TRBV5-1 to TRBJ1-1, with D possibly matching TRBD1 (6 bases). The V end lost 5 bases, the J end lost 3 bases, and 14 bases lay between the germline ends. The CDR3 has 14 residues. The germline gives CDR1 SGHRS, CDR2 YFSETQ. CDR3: CASRTMTGYTEAFF. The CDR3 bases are TGCGCCAGCAGGACCATGACAGGATACACTGAAGCTTTCTTT.